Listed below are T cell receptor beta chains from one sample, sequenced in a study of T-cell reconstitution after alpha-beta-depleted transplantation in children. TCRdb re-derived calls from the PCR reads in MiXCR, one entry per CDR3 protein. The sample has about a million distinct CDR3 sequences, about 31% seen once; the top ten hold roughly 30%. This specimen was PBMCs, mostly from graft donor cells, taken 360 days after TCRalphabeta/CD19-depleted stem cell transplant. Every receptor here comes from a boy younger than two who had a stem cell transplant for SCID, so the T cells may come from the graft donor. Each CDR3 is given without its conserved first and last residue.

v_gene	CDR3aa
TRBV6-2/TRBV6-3	ASSFDSPYEQY
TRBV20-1	SARDIPANTEAF
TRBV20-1	SAGGNYGYT
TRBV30	AWQSPYSYEQY
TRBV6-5	ASSLGRSNEQF
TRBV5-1	ASSLRSSGVYNEQF
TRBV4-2	ARGPGLRAYGYT
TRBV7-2	ASSLVTGLGSPLH
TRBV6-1	ASLPGLTSVGYT
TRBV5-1	ASSPFYGTGELF
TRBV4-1	ASSQEVPPLKRDIQY
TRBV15	ATSRDPDSYYNEQF
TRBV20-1	SARAAVGGEQY
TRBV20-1	SAFDTYRYNEQF